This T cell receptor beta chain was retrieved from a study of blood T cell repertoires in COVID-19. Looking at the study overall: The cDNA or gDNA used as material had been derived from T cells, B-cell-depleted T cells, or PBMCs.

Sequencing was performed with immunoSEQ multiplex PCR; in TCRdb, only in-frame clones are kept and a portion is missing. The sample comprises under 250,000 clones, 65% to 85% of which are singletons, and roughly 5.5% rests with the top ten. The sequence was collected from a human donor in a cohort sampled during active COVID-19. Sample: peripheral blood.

The CDR3: CASSPREEYGYTF. The CDR3 nucleotides read TGTGCCAGCAGCCCACGGGAAGAATATGGCTACACCTTC. The chain is built from TRBV11-1 and TRBJ1-2; D uncertain. The germline V gene has CDR1 SGHAT and CDR2 FQDESV (reference sequence). This CDR3 contains 13 residues. Trimming took 5 bases from V and 5 from J, leaving 12 bases between them.